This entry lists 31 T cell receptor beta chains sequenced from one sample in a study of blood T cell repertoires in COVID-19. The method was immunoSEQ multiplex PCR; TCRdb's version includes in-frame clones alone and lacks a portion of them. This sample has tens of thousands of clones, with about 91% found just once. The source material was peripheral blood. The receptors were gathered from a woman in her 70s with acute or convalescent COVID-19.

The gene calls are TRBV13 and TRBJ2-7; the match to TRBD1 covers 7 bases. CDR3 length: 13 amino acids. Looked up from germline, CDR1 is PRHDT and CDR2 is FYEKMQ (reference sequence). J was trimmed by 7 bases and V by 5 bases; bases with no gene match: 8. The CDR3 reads CASSAGQAWEQYF. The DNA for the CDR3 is TGTGCCAGCAGCGCTGGACAGGCTTGGGAGCAGTACTTC.

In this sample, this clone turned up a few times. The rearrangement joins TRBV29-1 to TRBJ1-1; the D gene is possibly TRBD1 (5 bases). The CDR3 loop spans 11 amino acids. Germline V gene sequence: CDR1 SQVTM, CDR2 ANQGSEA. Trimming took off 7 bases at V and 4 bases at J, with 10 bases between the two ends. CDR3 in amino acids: CSATQVTEAFF. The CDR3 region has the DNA TGCAGCGCCACACAGGTCACTGAAGCTTTCTTT.

DNA for the CDR3: TGTGCCAGCAGCCAACTGACTCTTGATGGCTACACCTTC. Translation: CASSQLTLDGYTF. This chain joins TRBV3-1 (or the pseudogene TRBV3-2) and TRBJ1-2; D remains unclear. Germline V gene data show CDR1 as LGHDT and CDR2 as YNNKEL (reference sequence). The length of the CDR3 is 13 residues. V was trimmed by 2 bases and J by 6 bases, leaving 10 bases between them.

This chain's CDR3 is CASSLISGNTGELFF. As DNA, the CDR3 is TGTGCCAGCAGTTTGATTAGCGGGAACACCGGGGAGCTGTTTTTT. The J gene is TRBJ2-2, the V gene TRBV27; D might be TRBD2 (6 bases). Per the germline V gene, CDR1 is MNHEY and CDR2 is SMNVEV (reference sequence). The CDR3 spans 15 residues. V was shortened by 3 bases and J by 1 base, with 9 bases between the two germline ends.

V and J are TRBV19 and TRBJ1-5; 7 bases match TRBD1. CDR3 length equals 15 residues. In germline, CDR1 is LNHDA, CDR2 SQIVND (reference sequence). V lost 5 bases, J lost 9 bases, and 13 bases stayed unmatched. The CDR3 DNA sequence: TGTGCCAGTAGTTCCCACAAAGACAGGGTTCGGCCCCAGCATTTT. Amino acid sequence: CASSSHKDRVRPQHF.

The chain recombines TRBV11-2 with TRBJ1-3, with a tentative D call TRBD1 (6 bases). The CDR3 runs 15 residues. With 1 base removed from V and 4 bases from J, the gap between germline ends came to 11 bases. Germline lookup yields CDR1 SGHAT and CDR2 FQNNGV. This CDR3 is CASSLGQGKGNTIYF. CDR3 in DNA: TGTGCCAGCAGCTTAGGCCAGGGGAAAGGAAACACCATATATTTT. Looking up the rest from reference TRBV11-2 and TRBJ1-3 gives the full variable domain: EAGVAQSPRYKIIEKRQSVAFWCNPISGHATLYWYQQILGQGPKLLIQFQNNGVVDDSQLPKDRFSAERLKGVDSTLKIQPAKLEDSAVYLCASSLGQGKGNTIYFGEGSWLTVV.

In nucleotides, the CDR3 is TGTGCCAGCAGCTCGACTAGCGGGAGCTACGAGCAGTACTTC. Residues: CASSSTSGSYEQYF. This chain uses TRBV7-3 with TRBJ2-7; TRBD2 agrees at 12 bases. The CDR3 covers 14 residues. The V gene end was trimmed by 4 bases and the J gene end by 3 bases; junction bases not matched to a gene: 1. The V gene's germline CDR1 is SGHTA and CDR2 FQGTGA.

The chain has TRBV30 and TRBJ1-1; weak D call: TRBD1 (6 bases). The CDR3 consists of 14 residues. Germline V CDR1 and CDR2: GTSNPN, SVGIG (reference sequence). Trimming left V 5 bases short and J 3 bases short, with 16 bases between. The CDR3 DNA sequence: TGTGCCTGGCAGAGGGGGGGCTTTCACACTGAAGCTTTCTTT. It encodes CAWQRGGFHTEAFF.

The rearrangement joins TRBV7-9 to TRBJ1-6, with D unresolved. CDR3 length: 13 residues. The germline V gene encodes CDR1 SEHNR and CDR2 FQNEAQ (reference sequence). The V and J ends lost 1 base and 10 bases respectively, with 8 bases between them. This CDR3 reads CASSLDVSSPLHF. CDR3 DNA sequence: TGTGCCAGCAGCTTAGATGTCTCCTCACCCCTCCACTTT.

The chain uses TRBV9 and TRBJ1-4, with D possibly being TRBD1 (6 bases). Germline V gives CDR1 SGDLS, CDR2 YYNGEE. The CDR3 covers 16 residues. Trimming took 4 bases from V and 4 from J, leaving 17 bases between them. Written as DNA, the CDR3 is TGTGCCAGCAGCTCCCGGGGGGCAGGAGGTAATGAAAAACTGTTTTTT. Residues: CASSSRGAGGNEKLFF.

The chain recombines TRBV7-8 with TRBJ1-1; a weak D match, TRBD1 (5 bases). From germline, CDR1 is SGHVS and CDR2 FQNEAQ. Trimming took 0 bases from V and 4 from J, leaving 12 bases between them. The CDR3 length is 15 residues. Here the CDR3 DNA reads TGTGCCAGCAGCTTAGCATCCCAGGGTAGCACTGAAGCTTTCTTT. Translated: CASSLASQGSTEAFF.

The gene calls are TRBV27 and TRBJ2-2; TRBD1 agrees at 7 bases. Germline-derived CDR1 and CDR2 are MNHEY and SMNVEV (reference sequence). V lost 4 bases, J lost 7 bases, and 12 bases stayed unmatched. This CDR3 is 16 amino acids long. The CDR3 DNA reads TGTGCCAGCAGTTCATTAGGGGGCTTGTTTATCGGGGAGCTGTTTTTT. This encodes CASSSLGGLFIGELFF.

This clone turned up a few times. CDR3 loop: CAISEIDRGFGNTIYF. The CDR3 nucleotides read TGTGCCATCAGTGAGATCGACAGGGGGTTTGGAAACACCATATATTTT. V gene TRBV10-3 combines with J gene TRBJ1-3; the match to TRBD1 covers 9 bases. Trimming took 2 bases from V and 3 from J; bases not matched to a gene: 5. This CDR3 has 16 amino acids. Looked up from germline, CDR1 is ENHRY and CDR2 is SYGVKD.

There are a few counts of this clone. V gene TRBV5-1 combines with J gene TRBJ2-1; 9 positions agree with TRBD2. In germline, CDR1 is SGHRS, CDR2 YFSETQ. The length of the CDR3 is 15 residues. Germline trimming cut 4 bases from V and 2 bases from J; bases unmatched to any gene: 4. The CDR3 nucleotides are TGCGCCAGCAGCGATAGCGGGGGCCCCTACAATGAGCAGTTCTTC. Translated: CASSDSGGPYNEQFF.

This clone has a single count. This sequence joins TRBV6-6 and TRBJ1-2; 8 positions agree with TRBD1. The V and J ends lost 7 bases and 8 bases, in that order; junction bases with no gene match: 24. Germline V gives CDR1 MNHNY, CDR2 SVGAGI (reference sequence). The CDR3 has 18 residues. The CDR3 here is CASTRPKTGADTSYGYTF. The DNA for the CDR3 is TGTGCCAGCACTCGGCCCAAGACAGGGGCTGATACTTCGTACGGCTACACCTTC.

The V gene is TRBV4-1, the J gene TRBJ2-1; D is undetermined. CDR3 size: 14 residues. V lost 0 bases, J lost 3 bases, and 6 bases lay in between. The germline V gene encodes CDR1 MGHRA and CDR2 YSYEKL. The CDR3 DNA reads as TGCGCCAGCAGCCAAGATCAGGTCTACAATGAGCAGTTCTTC. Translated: CASSQDQVYNEQFF.

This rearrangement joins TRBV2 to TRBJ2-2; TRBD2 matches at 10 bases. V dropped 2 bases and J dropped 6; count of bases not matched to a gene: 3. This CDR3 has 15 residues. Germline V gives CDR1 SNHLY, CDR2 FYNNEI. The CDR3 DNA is TGTGCCAGCAGTGAAAGCGGGAGGGCTTCCGGGGAGCTGTTTTTT. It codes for CASSESGRASGELFF.

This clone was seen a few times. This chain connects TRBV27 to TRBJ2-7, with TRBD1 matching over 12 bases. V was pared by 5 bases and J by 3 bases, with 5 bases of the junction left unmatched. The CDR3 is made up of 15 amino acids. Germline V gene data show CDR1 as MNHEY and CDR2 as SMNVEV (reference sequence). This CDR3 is CASSIGTGGFYEQYF. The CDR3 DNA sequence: TGTGCCAGCAGTATCGGGACAGGGGGCTTCTACGAGCAGTACTTC.

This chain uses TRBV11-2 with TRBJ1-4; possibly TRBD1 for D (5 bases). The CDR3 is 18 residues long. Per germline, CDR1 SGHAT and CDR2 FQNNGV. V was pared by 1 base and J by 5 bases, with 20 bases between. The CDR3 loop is CASSLVPRAGRDNEKLFF. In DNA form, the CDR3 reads TGTGCCAGCAGCTTAGTGCCTAGGGCGGGGCGCGACAATGAAAAACTGTTTTTT. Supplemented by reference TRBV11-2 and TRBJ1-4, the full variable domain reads EAGVAQSPRYKIIEKRQSVAFWCNPISGHATLYWYQQILGQGPKLLIQFQNNGVVDDSQLPKDRFSAERLKGVDSTLKIQPAKLEDSAVYLCASSLVPRAGRDNEKLFFGSGTQLSVL.

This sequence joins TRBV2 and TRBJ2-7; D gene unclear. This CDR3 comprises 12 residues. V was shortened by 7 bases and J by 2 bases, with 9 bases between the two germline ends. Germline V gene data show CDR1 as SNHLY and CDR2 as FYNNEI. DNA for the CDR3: TGTGCCAGCACCTCGAACACCTACGAGCAGTACTTC. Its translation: CASTSNTYEQYF.

CDR3 sequence (DNA): TGTGCCTGGAGCCACTTGGGACAGCAGAACACTGAAGCTTTCTTT. Amino acids: CAWSHLGQQNTEAFF. The chain uses TRBV30 and TRBJ1-1, with TRBD1 matching 7 bases. CDR1 is GTSNPN and CDR2 is SVGIG in the germline V gene (reference sequence). The CDR3 is made up of 15 amino acids. The V segment lost 3 bases and the J segment 1 base; nucleotides outside the gene matches: 8.

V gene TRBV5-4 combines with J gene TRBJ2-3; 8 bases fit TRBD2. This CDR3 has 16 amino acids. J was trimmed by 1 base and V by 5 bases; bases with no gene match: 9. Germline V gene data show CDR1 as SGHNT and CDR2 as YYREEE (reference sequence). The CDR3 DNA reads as TGTGCCAGCAGGCCCCGCGGGGGGAGAGGCACAGATACGCAGTATTTT. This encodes CASRPRGGRGTDTQYF.

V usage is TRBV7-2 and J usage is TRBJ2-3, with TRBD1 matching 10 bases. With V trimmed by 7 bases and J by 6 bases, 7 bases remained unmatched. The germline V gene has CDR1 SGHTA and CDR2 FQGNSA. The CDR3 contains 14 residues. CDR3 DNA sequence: TGTGCCAGCACTTCGGGACAGGGGACCGATACGCAGTATTTT. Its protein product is CASTSGQGTDTQYF.

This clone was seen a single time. For the CDR3, the DNA is TGTGCCAGTCTAACAGGGGGGACAGGGATAACCGGGGAGCTGTTTTTT. It is translated as CASLTGGTGITGELFF. The chain has TRBV11-2 and TRBJ2-2, with 9 nucleotides matching TRBD1. Per the germline V gene, CDR1 is SGHAT and CDR2 is FQNNGV. The trim removed 9 bases at V and 5 bases at J, leaving 13 bases unmatched. The CDR3 runs to 16 residues.

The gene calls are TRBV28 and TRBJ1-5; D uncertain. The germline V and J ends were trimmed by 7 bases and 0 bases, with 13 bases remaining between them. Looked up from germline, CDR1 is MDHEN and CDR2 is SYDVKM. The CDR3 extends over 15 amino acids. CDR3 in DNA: TGTGCCAGCATACAAGGAGGGAATAGCAATCAGCCCCAGCATTTT. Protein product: CASIQGGNSNQPQHF.

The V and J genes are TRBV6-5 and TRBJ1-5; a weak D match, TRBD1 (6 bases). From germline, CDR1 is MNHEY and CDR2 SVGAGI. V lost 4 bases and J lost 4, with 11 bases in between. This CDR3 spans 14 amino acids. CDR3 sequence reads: CASSSNRANQPQHF. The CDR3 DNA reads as TGTGCCAGCAGTTCGAACAGGGCGAATCAGCCCCAGCATTTT.

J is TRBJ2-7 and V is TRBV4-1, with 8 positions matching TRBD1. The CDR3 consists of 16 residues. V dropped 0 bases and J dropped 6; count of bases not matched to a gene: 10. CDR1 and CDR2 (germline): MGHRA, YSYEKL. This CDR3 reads CASSQDFRTGLGEQYF. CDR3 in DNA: TGCGCCAGCAGCCAAGATTTCAGGACAGGGTTAGGCGAGCAGTACTTC.

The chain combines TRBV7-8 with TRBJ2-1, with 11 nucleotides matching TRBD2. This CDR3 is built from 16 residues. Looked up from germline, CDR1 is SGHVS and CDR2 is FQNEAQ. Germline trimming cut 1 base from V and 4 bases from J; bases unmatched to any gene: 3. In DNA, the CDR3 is TGTGCCAGCAGCTTAGGCCTAGCGGGGGGTTACAATGAGCAGTTCTTC. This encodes CASSLGLAGGYNEQFF. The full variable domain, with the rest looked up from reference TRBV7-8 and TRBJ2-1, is GAGVSQSPRYKVAKRGQDVALRCDPISGHVSLFWYQQALGQGPEFLTYFQNEAQLDKSGLPSDRFFAERPEGSVSTLKIQRTQQEDSAVYLCASSLGLAGGYNEQFFGPGTRLTVL.

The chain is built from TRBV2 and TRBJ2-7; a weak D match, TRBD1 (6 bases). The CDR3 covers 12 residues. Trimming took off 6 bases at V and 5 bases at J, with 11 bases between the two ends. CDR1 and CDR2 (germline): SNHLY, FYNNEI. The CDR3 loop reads CASSAYRDEQYF. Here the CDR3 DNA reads TGTGCCAGCAGCGCGTACAGGGACGAGCAGTACTTC. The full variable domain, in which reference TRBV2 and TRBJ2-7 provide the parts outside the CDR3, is EPEVTQTPSHQVTQMGQEVILRCVPISNHLYFYWYRQILGQKVEFLVSFYNNEISEKSEIFDDQFSVERPDGSNFTLKIRSTKLEDSAMYFCASSAYRDEQYFGPGTRLTVT.

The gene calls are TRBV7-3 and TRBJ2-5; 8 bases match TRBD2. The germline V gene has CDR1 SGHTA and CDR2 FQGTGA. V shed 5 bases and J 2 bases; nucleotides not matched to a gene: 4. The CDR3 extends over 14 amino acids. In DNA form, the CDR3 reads TGTGCCAGCAGCCTTAGCGGGGAACAAGAGACCCAGTACTTC. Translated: CASSLSGEQETQYF.

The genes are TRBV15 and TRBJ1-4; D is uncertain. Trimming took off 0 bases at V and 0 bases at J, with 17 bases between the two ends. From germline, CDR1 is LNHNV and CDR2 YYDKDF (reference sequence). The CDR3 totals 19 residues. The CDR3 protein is CATSRDSLGQVATNEKLFF. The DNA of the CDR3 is TGTGCCACCAGCAGAGATTCTCTGGGCCAGGTTGCAACTAATGAAAAACTGTTTTTT.